A single count supports the clone carrying this T cell receptor (beta chain). Antigen unknown. The V gene's germline CDR1 is SGHTA and CDR2 FQGNSA. This CDR3 region has 14 residues. V trimming: 1 base; J trimming: 4 bases; junction bases outside the gene matches: 1. This sample is part of a study of cytomegalovirus exposure and HLA in healthy donors. Study-level points and caveats: Researchers counted around 180 TCR beta chains as cytomegalovirus-associated.

The table came from immunoSEQ multiplex PCR; TCRdb's copy has only in-frame clones and leaves some out. The table has more than 250,000 clones, about 90% seen once. The sequence was collected from a woman aged 30 to 39 in good health and CMV-seropositive. Sample: PBMCs. The chain couples TRBV7-2 to TRBJ2-5; 9 nucleotides line up with TRBD1. The CDR3 loop reads CASSLGTGAETQYF. DNA for the CDR3: TGTGCCAGCAGCTTAGGGACAGGGGCAGAGACCCAGTACTTC. The entire variable domain, with the rest obtained from reference TRBV7-2 and TRBJ2-5, is as follows: GAGVSQSPSNKVTEKGKDVELRCDPISGHTALYWYRQSLGQGLEFLIYFQGNSAPDKSGLPSDRFSAERTGGSVSTLTIQRTQQEDSAVYLCASSLGTGAETQYFGPGTRLLVL.